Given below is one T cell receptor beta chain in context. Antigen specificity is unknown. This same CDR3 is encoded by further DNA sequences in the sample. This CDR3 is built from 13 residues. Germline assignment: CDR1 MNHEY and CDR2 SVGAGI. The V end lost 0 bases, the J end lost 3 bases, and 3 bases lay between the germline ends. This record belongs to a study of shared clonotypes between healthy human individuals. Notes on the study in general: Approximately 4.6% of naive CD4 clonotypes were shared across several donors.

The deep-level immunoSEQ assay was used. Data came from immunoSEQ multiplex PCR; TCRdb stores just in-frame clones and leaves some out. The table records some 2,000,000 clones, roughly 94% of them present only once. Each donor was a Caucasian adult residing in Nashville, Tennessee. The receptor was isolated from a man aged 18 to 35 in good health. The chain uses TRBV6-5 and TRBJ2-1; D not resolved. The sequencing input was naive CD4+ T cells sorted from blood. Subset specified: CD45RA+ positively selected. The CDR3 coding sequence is TGTGCCAGCAGTTACTCGGGCTACAATGAGCAGTTCTTC. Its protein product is CASSYSGYNEQFF.